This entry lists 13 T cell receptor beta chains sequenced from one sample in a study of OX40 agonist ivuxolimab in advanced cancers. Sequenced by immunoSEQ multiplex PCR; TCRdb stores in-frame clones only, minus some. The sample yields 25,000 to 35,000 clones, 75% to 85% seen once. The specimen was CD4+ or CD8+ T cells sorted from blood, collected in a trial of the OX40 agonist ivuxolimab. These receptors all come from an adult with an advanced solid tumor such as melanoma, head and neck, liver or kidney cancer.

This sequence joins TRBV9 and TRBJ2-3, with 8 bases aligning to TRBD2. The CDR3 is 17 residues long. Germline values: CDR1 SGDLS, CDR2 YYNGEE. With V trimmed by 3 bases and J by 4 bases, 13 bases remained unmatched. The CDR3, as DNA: TGTGCCAGCAGCGCGATCGTAGCGGGGCCCCAGCCAGATACGCAGTATTTT. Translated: CASSAIVAGPQPDTQYF. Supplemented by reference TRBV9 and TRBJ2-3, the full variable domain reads DSGVTQTPKHLITATGQRVTLRCSPRSGDLSVYWYQQSLDQGLQFLIQYYNGEERAKGNILERFSAQQFPDLHSELNLSSLELGDSALYFCASSAIVAGPQPDTQYFGPGTRLTVL.

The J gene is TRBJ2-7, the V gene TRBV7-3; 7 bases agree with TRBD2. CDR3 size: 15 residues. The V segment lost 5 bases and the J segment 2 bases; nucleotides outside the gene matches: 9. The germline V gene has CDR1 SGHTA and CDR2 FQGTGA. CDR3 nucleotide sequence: TGTGCCAGCAGCCGAGGGTGGGGAGGGACCTACGAGCAGTACTTC. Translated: CASSRGWGGTYEQYF.

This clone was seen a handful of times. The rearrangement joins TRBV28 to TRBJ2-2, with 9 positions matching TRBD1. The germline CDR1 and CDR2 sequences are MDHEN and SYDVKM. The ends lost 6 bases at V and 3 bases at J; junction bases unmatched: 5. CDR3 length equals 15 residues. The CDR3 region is CASRRRDRDTGELFF. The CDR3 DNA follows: TGTGCCAGCAGGCGCCGGGACAGGGACACCGGGGAGCTGTTTTTT.

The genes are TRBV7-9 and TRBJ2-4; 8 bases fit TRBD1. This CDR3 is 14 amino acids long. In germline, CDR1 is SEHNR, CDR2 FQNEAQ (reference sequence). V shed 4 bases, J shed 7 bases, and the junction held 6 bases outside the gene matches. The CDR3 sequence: CASSSTGAGNIQYF. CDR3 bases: TGTGCCAGCAGCTCGACAGGGGCGGGGAACATTCAGTACTTC.

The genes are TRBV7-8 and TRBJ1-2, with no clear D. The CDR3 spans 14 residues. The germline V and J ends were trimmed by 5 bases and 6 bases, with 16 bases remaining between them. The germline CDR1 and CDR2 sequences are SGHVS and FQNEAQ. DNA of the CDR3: TGTGCCAGCAGCCTCCTAGCCCCTGAGAATGGCTACACCTTC. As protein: CASSLLAPENGYTF.

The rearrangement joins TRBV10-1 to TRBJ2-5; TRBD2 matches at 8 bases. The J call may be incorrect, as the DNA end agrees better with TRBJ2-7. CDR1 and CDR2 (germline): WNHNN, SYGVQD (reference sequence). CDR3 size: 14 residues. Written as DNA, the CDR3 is TGCGCCAGCAGCCTCAGCGGGGGAGTCTACGAGCAGTACTTC. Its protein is CASSLSGGVYEQYF.

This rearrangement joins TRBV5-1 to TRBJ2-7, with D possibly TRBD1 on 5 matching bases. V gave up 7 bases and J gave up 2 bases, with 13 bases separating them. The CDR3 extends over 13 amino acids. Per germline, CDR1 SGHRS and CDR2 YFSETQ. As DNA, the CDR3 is TGCGCCAGCTCTCAGGGTAACCCCTACGAGCAGTACTTC. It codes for CASSQGNPYEQYF.

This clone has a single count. The CDR3, as DNA: TGTGCCAGCAGCTTGGAATCGGGGGTGGTAGGCTATGGCTACACCTTC. It encodes CASSLESGVVGYGYTF. The chain links TRBV5-4 to TRBJ1-2; a possible D gene is TRBD1 (5 bases). The CDR3 is 16 amino acids. Germline V gene sequence: CDR1 SGHNT, CDR2 YYREEE (reference sequence). Trimming removed 0 bases at V and 4 bases at J, with 16 bases between.

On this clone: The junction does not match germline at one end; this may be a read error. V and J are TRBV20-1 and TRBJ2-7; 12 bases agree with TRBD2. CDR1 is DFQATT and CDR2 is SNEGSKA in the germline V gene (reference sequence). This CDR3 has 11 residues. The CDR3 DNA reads TGCAGTACTAGCGGGGGGTACGAGCAGTACTTC. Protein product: CSTSGGYEQYF.

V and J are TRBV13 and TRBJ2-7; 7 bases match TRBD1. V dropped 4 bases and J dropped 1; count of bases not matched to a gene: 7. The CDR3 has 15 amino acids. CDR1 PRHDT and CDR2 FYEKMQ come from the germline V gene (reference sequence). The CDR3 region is CASSSGQQLSYEQYF. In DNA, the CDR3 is TGTGCCAGCAGCTCGGGACAGCAACTTTCCTACGAGCAGTACTTC.

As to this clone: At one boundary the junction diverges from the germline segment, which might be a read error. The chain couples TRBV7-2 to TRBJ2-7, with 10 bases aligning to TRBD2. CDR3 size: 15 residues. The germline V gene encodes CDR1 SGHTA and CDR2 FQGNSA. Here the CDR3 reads CASTLVTSGAYEQYF. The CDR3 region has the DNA TGTGCCAGCACCTTAGTCACTAGCGGGGCCTACGAGCAGTACTTC.

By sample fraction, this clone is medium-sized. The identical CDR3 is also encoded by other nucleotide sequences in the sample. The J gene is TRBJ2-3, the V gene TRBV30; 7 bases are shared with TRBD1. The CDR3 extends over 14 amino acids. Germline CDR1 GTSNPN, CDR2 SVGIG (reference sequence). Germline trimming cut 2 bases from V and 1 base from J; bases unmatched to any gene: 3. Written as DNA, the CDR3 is TGTGCCTGGAGTTGGACAGGACGCACAGATACGCAGTATTTT. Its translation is CAWSWTGRTDTQYF.

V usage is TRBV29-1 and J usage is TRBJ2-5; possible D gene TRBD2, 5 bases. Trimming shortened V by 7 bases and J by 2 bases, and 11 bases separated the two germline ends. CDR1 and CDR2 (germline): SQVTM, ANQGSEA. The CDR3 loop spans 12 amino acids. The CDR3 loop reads CSAGLAQETQYF. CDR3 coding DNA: TGCAGCGCCGGACTCGCGCAAGAGACCCAGTACTTC. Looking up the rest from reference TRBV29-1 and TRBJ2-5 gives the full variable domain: SAVISQKPSRDICQRGTSLTIQCQVDSQVTMMFWYRQQPGQSLTLIATANQGSEATYESGFVIDKFPISRPNLTFSTLTVSNMSPEDSSIYLCSAGLAQETQYFGPGTRLLVL.